This entry lists 8 T cell receptor beta chains sequenced from one sample in a study of T cell changes during pregnancy in multiple sclerosis. Generated by immunoSEQ multiplex PCR, the TCRdb table keeps only in-frame clones and is missing some. This table has approximately 69,000 clones, around nine tenths appearing once. Source: peripheral blood, taken in the second trimester of pregnancy. These receptors were obtained from a female donor in good health, enrolled as a control in a pregnancy study.

V is TRBV23-1 and J is TRBJ1-4; D unresolved. Being an ORF, TRBV23-1 has a function that is uncertain. This CDR3 is 11 amino acids long. V was shortened by 7 bases and J by 11 bases, with 11 bases between the two germline ends. CDR3 protein: CASKAAGKLFF. The DNA for the CDR3 is TGCGCCAGCAAGGCCGCAGGTAAACTGTTTTTT.

The chain couples TRBV28 to TRBJ2-5; D gene unclear. The CDR3 length is 14 residues. The V end lost 2 bases, the J end lost 4 bases, and 11 bases lay between the germline ends. Germline V gene data show CDR1 as MDHEN and CDR2 as SYDVKM. CDR3 coding DNA: TGTGCCAGCAGTTTAGTCCAGGCTACAGAGACCCAGTACTTC. It yields the protein CASSLVQATETQYF.

The rearrangement links TRBV4-2 to TRBJ2-3, with D unresolved. The germline gives CDR1 LGHNA, CDR2 YNFKEQ. V was trimmed by 1 base and J by 0 bases, leaving 8 bases between them. CDR3 length equals 15 residues. This CDR3 reads CASSQGSTSTDTQYF. In DNA form, the CDR3 reads TGTGCCAGCAGCCAAGGTTCTACTAGCACAGATACGCAGTATTTT.

V usage is TRBV4-3 and J usage is TRBJ2-1, with 8 bases identical to TRBD1. Germline loops: CDR1 LGHNA, CDR2 YSLEER. V lost 4 bases to trimming and J lost 4 bases; unmatched junction nucleotides: 6. The CDR3 has 15 amino acids. The CDR3 protein is CASSPRQGLYNEQFF. The CDR3 DNA is TGCGCCAGCAGCCCAAGACAGGGGTTATACAATGAGCAGTTCTTC.

CDR3 sequence: CASSPSGGAVTGELFF. CDR3 DNA sequence: TGCGCCAGCAGCCCTAGCGGGGGGGCGGTCACCGGGGAGCTGTTTTTT. The rearrangement joins TRBV4-3 to TRBJ2-2, with 12 bases fitting TRBD2. Trimming removed 4 bases from V and 4 bases from J; junction bases left unmatched: 4. CDR1 is LGHNA, CDR2 YSLEER, per germline. The CDR3 is 16 amino acids.

The rearrangement joins TRBV7-9 to TRBJ2-7; 11 bases line up with TRBD2. Per the germline V gene, CDR1 is SEHNR and CDR2 is FQNEAQ (reference sequence). V gave up 5 bases and J gave up 6 bases; unmatched junction bases: 9. The CDR3 is 15 amino acids. The DNA for the CDR3 is TGTGCCAGCAGCACTAGCGGGGGCGGGGAAGGCGAGCAGTACTTC. It translates to CASSTSGGGEGEQYF.

V is TRBV14 and J is TRBJ2-7, with D tentatively TRBD1 (5 bases). Trimming took off 4 bases at V and 4 bases at J, with 17 bases between the two ends. The length of the CDR3 is 15 residues. Germline CDR1 SGHDN, CDR2 FVKESK. The CDR3 nucleotides are TGTGCCAGCAGCCCCTACTTGACAGAGCCGTACGAGCAGTACTTC. Its protein is CASSPYLTEPYEQYF.

V and J are TRBV7-2 and TRBJ2-1; no definite D call. Between the trimmed V and J ends, which lost 4 bases and 10 bases, there was a span of 14 bases. The CDR3 contains 13 residues. In germline, CDR1 is SGHTA, CDR2 FQGNSA. CDR3 in amino acids: CASSWSPTEEQFF. CDR3 DNA: TGTGCCAGCAGCTGGAGTCCGACGGAGGAGCAGTTCTTC.